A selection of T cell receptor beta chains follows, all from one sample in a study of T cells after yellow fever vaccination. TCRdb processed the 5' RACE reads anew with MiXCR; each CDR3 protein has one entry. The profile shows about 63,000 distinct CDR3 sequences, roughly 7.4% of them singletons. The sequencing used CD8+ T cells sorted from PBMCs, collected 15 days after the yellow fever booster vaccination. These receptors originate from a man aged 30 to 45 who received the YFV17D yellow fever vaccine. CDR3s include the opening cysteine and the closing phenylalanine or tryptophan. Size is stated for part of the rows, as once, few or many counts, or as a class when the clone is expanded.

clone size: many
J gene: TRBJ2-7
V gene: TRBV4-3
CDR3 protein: CASSQEQGLYYEQYF

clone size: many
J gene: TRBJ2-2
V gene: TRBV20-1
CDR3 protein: CSAKHPGELFF

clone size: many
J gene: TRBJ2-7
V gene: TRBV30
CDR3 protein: CAWSVGRREQYF

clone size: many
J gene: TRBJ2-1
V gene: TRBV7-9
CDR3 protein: CASIGGYNEQFF

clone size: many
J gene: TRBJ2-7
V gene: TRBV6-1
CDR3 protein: CASSRTGGGEQYF

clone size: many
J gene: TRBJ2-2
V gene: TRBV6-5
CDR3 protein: CASSYRDTGELFF

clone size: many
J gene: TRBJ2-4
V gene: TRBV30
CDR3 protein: CAWSWGTSMDIQYF

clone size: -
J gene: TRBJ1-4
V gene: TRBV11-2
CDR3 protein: CASSSRLAGYDGEKLFF

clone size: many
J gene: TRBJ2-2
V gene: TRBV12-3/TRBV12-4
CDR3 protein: CASSLSWGGELFF

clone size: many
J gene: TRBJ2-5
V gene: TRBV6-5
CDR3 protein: CASSYGLAGGRETQYF

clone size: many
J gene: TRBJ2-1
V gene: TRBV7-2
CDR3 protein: CASSLVAVVSYNEQFF

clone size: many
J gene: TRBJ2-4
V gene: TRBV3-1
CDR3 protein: CASSHGTGARLAKNIQYF

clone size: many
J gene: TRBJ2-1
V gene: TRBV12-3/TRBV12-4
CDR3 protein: CASSFVAASSYNEQFF

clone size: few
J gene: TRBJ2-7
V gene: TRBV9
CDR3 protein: CASSVEDSLPAYEQYF

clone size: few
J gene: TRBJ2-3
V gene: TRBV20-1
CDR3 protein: CSATAISSTDTQYF

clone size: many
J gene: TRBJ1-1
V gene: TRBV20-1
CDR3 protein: CSVRGGPNTEAFF

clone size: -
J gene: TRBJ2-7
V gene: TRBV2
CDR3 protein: CASSETLAIPYEQYF

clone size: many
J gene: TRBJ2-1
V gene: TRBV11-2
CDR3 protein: CASSPGTTLGDEQFF

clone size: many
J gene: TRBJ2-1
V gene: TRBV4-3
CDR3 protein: CASSQEWTAYNEQFF

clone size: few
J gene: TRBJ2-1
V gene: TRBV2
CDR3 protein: CASSEPSIEQFF

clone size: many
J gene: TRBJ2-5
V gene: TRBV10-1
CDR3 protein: CASSETSGRGETQYF

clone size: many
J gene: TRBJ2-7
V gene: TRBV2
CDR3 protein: CASKGENEQYF

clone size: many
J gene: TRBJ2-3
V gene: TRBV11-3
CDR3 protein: CATHGTSGRAYSGGTDTQYF

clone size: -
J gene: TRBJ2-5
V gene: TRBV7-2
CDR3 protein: CASRLQTGSQETQYF

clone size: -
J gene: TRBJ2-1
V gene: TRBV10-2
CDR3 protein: CASSPREGLIYEQFF

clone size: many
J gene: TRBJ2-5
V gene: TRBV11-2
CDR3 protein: CASSLPGLAYTETQYF

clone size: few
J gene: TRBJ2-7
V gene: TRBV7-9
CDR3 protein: CASSSGRLAYEQYF

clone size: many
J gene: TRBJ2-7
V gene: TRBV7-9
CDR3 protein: CASSPEDDGYEQYF

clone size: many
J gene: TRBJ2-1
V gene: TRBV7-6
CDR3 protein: CASSLRGFYNEQFF

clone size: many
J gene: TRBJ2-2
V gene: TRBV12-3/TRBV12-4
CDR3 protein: CASSPRVGTGELFF

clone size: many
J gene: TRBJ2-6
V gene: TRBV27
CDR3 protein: CASSLAGAAGANVLTF

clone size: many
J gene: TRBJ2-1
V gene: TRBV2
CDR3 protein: CASSEWGLSGDTNEQFF

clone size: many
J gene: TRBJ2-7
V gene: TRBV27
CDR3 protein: CASSRLAGANEQYF

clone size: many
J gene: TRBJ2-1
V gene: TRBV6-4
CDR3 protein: CASSEGNEQFF

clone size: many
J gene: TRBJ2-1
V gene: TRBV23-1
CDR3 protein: CASSQTGTGKNEQFF

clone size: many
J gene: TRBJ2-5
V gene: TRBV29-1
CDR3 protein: CSVDDLDFQETQYF

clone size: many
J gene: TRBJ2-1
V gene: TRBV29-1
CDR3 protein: CSVEAQGLGNEQFF

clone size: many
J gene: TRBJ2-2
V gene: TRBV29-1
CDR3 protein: CSVEKQNTGELFF

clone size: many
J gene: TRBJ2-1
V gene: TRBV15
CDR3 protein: CATDSGGGGSYNEQFF

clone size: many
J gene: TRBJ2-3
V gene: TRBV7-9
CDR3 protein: CASSSKQGTDTQYF

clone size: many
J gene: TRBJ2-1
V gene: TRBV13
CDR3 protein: CASSLRQEQFF

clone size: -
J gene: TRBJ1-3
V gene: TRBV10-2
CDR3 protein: CASLRTDSGNTIYF

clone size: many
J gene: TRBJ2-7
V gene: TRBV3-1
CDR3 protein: CASSLVPGQYEQYF

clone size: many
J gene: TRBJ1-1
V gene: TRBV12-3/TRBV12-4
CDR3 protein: CASSLTPQRGTEAFF

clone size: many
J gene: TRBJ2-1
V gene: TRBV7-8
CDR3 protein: CASSPSGRVDEQFF

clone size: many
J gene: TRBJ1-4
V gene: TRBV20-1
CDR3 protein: CSARAPTAPNEKLFF

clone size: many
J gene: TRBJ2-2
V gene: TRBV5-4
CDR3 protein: CASRPGSGELFF

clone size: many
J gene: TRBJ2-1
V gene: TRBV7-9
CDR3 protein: CASSFSAGDNEQFF

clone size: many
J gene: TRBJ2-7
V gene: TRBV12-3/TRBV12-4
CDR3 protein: CASSPLGGAGEQYF

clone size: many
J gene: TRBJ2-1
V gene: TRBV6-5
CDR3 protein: CASRSPDSPSYNEQFF